This TCR beta chain was documented in a study of post-analysis software for immune sequencing data. Study-wide findings and caveats: TRBV segments more frequent in patients than in controls numbered a few and included TRBV5-6, TRBV5-1 and TRBV20-1.

This CDR3 has 10 residues. Germline V gene lookup returns CDR1 SQVTM and CDR2 ANQGSEA. The V gene lost 5 bases and the J gene lost 11 bases, with 12 bases spanning the gap. The library was made from cDNA and included unique molecular identifiers. TCRdb called the PCR reads again in MiXCR, with one record for every CDR3 protein. The repertoire includes fewer than 850,000 distinct CDR3 sequences, just under 30% of them detected once, and approximately 0.55% sits in the top ten. In the case of this clonotype: Antigen specificity is unknown.

The rearrangement joins TRBV29-1 to TRBJ1-1, with a possible D match to TRBD1 (6 bases). The specimen was blood. The receptor was isolated from a girl between 10 and 17 years old with multiple sclerosis. The CDR3 nucleotides are TGCAGCGTTAACGCCAGGGGTGCTTTCTTT. Translated, it gives CSVNARGAFF.